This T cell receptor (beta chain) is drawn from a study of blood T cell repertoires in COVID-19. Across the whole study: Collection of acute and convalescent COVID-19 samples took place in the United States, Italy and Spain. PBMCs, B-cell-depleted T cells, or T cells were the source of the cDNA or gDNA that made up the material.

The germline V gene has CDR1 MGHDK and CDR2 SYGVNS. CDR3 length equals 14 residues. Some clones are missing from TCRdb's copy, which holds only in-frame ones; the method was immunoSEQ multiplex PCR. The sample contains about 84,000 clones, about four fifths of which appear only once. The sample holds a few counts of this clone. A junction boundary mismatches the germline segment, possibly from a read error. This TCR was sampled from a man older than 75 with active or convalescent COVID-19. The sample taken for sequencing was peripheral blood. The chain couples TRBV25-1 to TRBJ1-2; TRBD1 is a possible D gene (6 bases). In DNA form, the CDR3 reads TGTGCCAGCAGCCCCATTGGGGGCAACTTTGGCTACACCTTC. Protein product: CASSPIGGNFGYTF.